This T cell receptor beta chain was profiled in a study of control samples from healthy donors and cancer patients. TCRdb's copy holds only in-frame clones and misses some; the assay was immunoSEQ multiplex PCR. There are some 100,000 clones in the sample; roughly three quarters occur only once, and 8% to 11% lies in the top ten. This CDR3 has 16 residues. V shed 4 bases and J 3 bases; nucleotides not matched to a gene: 7. Germline CDR1 LGHDT, CDR2 YNNKEL (reference sequence). The gene calls are TRBV3-1 (or the pseudogene TRBV3-2) and TRBJ2-3, with TRBD1 identical over 10 bases. Sequences were obtained from blood. This receptor was taken from a woman aged 25 to 39 in good health. CDR3 nucleotide sequence: TGTGCCAGCAGCCTGCGCCGGGACAGGGGAACAGATACGCAGTATTTT. It is translated as CASSLRRDRGTDTQYF.